This T cell receptor beta chain emerged from a study of response to subunit inactivated influenza vaccine. This clonotype has a handful of counts. TCRdb reprocessed the RT-PCR reads via MiXCR and lists one record per CDR3 protein. Of hundreds of thousands of distinct CDR3 sequences listed, around a fifth are singletons. The starting material was PBMCs from blood, obtained approximately 22 months after vaccination. The sequence came from a man aged 45-69 years who received an inactivated influenza vaccine.

In DNA, the CDR3 is TGCAGCGTTGAGGGGTTAGCGGGACTCTCGGATACGCAGTATTTT. It specifies CSVEGLAGLSDTQYF. J is TRBJ2-3 and V is TRBV29-1, with 8 bases matching TRBD2. The germline V gene encodes CDR1 SQVTM and CDR2 ANQGSEA. The V gene end was trimmed by 3 bases and the J gene end by 6 bases; junction bases not matched to a gene: 11. The CDR3 totals 15 residues.